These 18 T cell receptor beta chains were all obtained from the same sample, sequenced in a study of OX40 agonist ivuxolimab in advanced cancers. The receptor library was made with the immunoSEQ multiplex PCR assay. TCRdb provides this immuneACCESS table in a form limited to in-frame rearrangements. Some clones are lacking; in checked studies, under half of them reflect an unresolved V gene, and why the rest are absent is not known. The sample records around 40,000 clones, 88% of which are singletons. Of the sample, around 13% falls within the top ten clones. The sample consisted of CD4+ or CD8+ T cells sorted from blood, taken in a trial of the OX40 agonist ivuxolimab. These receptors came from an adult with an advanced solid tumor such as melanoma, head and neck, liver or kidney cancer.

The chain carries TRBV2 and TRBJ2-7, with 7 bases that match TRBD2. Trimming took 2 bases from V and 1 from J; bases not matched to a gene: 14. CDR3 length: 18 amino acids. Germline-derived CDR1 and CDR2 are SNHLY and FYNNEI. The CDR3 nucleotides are TGTGCCAGCAGTGAAAGAGGGTTGGCTAGCGGTGTTTCCTACGAGCAGTACTTC. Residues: CASSERGLASGVSYEQYF.

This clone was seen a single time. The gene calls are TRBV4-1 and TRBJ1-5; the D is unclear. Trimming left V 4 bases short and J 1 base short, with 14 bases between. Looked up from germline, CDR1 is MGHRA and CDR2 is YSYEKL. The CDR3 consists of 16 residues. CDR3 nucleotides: TGCGCCAGCAGCCCTAGTCAGGCTCGGAGCAATCAGCCCCAGCATTTT. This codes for CASSPSQARSNQPQHF.

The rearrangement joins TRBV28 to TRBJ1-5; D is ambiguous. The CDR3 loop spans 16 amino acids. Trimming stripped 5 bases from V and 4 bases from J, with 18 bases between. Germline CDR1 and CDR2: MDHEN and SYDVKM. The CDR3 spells CASSLLEATLNQPQHF. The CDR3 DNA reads TGTGCCAGCAGTCTCTTGGAGGCCACCCTTAATCAGCCCCAGCATTTT.

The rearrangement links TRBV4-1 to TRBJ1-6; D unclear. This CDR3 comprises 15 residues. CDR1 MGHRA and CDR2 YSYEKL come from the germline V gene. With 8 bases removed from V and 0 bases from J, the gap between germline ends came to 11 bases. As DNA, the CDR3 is TGCGCCAGCCGGCAGGAAAGCTCCTATAATTCACCCCTCCACTTT. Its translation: CASRQESSYNSPLHF.

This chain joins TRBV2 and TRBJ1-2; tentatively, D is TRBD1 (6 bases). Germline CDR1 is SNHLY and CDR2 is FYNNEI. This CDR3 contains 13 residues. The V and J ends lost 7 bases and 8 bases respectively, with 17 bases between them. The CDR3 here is CASITPGALGYTF. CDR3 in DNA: TGTGCCAGCATCACTCCGGGGGCTTTAGGCTACACCTTC.

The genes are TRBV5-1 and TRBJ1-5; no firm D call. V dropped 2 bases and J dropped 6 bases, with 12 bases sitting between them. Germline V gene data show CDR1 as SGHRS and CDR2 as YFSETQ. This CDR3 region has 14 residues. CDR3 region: CASSFDGEGQPQHF. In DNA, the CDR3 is TGCGCCAGCAGCTTCGACGGGGAGGGTCAGCCCCAGCATTTT.

CDR3 amino acids: CASSLQGLAGVQETQYF. The CDR3 DNA sequence: TGTGCCAGCAGCCTTCAGGGACTAGCGGGGGTCCAAGAGACCCAGTACTTC. The chain links TRBV11-2 to TRBJ2-5; 14 positions match TRBD2. Trimming at V came to 5 bases and at J to 1 base, leaving 6 bases not matched to a gene. Germline CDR1 SGHAT, CDR2 FQNNGV. The CDR3 contains 17 residues.

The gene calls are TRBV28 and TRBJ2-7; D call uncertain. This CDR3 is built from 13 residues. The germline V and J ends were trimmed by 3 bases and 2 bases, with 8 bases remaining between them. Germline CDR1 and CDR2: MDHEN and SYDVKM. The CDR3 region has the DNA TGTGCCAGCAGTTTGGAGACCCCCTACGAGCAGTACTTC. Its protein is CASSLETPYEQYF.

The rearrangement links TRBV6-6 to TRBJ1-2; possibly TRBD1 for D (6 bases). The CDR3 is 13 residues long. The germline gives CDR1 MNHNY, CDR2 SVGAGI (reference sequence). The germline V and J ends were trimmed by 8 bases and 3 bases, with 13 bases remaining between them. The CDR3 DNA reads TGTGCCAGCGGTAACAGGGTCTACTATGGCTACACCTTC. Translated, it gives CASGNRVYYGYTF.

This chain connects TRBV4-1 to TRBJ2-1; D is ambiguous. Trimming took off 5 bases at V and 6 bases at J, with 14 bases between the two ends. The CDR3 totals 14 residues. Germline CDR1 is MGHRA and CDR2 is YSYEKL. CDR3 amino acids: CASSSLSHGNEQFF. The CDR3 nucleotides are TGCGCCAGCAGCTCCCTCTCTCACGGCAATGAGCAGTTCTTC.

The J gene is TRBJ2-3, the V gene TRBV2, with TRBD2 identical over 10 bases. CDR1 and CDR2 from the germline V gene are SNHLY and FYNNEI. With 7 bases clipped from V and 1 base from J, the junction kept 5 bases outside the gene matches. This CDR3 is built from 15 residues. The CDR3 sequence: CASKASGSRTDTQYF. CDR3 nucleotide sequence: TGTGCCAGCAAGGCTAGCGGGAGTCGCACAGATACGCAGTATTTT.

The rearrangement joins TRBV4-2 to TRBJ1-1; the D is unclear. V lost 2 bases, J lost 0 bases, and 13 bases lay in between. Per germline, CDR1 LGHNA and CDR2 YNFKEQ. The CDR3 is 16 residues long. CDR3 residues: CASSQHSSELNTEAFF. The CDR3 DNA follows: TGTGCCAGCAGCCAACATAGTTCGGAACTGAACACTGAAGCTTTCTTT.

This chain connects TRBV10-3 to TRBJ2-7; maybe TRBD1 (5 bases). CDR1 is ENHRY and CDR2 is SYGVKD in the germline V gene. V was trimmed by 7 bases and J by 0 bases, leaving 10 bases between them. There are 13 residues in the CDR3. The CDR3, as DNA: TGTGCCATCAACAACAGGAGCTCCTACGAGCAGTACTTC. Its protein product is CAINNRSSYEQYF.

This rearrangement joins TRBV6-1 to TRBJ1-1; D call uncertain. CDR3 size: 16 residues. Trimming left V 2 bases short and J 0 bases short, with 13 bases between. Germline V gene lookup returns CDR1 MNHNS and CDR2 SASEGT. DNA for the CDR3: TGTGCCAGCAGTGAACGACCTCCATGGTTGAACACTGAAGCTTTCTTT. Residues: CASSERPPWLNTEAFF.

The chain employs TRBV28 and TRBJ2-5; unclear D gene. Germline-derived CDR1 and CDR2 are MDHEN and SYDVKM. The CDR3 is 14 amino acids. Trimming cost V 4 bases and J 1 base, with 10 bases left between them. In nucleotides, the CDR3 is TGTGCCAGCAGTTACCGAGCCCTCCAAGAGACCCAGTACTTC. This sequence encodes CASSYRALQETQYF.

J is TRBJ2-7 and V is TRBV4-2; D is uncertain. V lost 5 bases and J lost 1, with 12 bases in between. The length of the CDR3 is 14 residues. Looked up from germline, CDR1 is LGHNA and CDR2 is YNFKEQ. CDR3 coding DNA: TGTGCCAGCAGCTTGGCCTACGGTTCCTACGAGCAGTACTTC. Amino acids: CASSLAYGSYEQYF.

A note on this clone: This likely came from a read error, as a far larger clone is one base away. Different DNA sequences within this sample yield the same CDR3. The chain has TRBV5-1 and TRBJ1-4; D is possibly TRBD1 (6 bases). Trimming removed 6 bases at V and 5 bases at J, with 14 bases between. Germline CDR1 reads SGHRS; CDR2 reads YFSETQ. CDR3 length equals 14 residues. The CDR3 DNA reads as TGCGCCAGCATGGACAGCCCCATAAATGAAAAACTGTTTTTT. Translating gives CASMDSPINEKLFF.

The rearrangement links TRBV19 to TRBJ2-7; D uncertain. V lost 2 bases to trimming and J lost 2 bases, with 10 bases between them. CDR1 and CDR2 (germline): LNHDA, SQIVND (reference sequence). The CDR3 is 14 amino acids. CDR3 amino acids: CASSILGSTYEQYF. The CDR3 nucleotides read TGTGCCAGTAGTATATTAGGATCAACCTACGAGCAGTACTTC. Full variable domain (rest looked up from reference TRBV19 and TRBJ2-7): DGGITQSPKYLFRKEGQNVTLSCEQNLNHDAMYWYRQDPGQGLRLIYYSQIVNDFQKGDIAEGYSVSREKKESFPLTVTSAQKNPTAFYLCASSILGSTYEQYFGPGTRLTVT.